This T cell receptor beta chain originates from a study of T cells expressing NK-cell markers. Study-wide context: According to the study, TCR beta repertoires originated from sorted CD3+CD56+NKG2C+, CD3+CD56+NKG2C- and CD3+CD56-NKG2C+ T cells.

Libraries used 5'RACE template switching adding universal primer site and UMIs. Reanalyzing the 5' RACE reads, TCRdb keeps one entry per CDR3 protein, without DNA. The sample shows approximately 460,000 distinct CDR3 sequences, and approximately 7% sits with its ten largest clones. The CDR3 sequence is 13 residues long. With respect to this clonotype: The antigen is not known.

Study-wide results and caveats: It remained uncertain whether the expanded NKG2C+ T cell clones were specific for HCMV antigens. In several donors, dominant clonotypes made up about 25-60.1% of CD3+CD56-NKG2C+ cells.

The material sequenced was blood T cells: a sorted CD56 or NKG2C T cell subset, CD4+ or CD8+ T cells, or bulk PBMC T cells (not recorded which). The chain couples TRBV12-3 or TRBV12-4 to TRBJ2-3; TCRdb reports TRBD1, a call that lacks DNA to check it against. This clonotype originated in a woman aged 18-69 years in good health. The CDR3 sequence is CATSLSGGGTQYF.